The rows below give T cell receptor beta chains drawn from one sample of a study of regulatory T cells in long-lasting Graves disease. A single record per CDR3 protein comes from TCRdb applying MiXCR to the multiplex PCR reads. The table has roughly 530,000 distinct CDR3 sequences, about 16% seen once. These sequences were also reported in another study, on T cells in Graves' hyperthyroidism and ophthalmopathy.

Source: peripheral blood mononuclear cells (PBMCs), taken at new diagnosis, from a patient treated with antithyroid drugs. The receptors shown here come from a woman between 40 and 65 years old with Graves disease. Both conserved end residues are part of each CDR3. D genes are given only for firm matches. Clone size is stated in some rows and not others, as once, few, many or a class when expanded.

CDR3nt: TGTGCCAGCAGCTTGGTCGGGAATAGCAATCAGCCCCAGCATTTT
CDR3aa: CASSLVGNSNQPQHF
abundance: few
v_gene: TRBV5-8
len: 15
d_gene: NA
j_gene: TRBJ1-5

CDR3nt: TGTGCCAGCAGTTCCGGCGTCGTGGCCAGCCAGACCCAGTACTTC
CDR3aa: CASSSGVVASQTQYF
abundance: many
v_gene: TRBV11-2
len: 15
d_gene: NA
j_gene: TRBJ2-5

CDR3nt: TGTGCCAGCAGTCGGCTCGGGGGCCTTGAAGCTTTCTTT
CDR3aa: CASSRLGGLEAFF
abundance: many
v_gene: TRBV6-1
len: 13
d_gene: NA
j_gene: TRBJ1-1

CDR3nt: TGTGCCAGTAGTATCATCGGACAGGACTACACCTTC
CDR3aa: CASSIIGQDYTF
abundance: NA
v_gene: TRBV19
len: 12
d_gene: TRBD1
j_gene: TRBJ1-2

CDR3nt: TGTGCCAGTAGTCCGACGAATTCACCCCTCCACTTT
CDR3aa: CASSPTNSPLHF
abundance: NA
v_gene: TRBV19
len: 12
d_gene: NA
j_gene: TRBJ1-6

CDR3nt: TGTGCCAGCAGTCCCCCCTCGACACCTTCTAACTATGGCTACACCTTC
CDR3aa: CASSPPSTPSNYGYTF
abundance: few
v_gene: TRBV12-3/TRBV12-4
len: 16
d_gene: NA
j_gene: TRBJ1-2

CDR3nt: TGTGCCACCAGTGATTTGAGCTCTCAGCCCCAGCATTTT
CDR3aa: CATSDLSSQPQHF
abundance: NA
v_gene: TRBV24-1
len: 13
d_gene: NA
j_gene: TRBJ1-5

CDR3nt: TGTGCCAGTAGTATAGATCTATATGGGGACAGGGGTCCCCGCTCTGGAAACACCATATATTTT
CDR3aa: CASSIDLYGDRGPRSGNTIYF
abundance: NA
v_gene: TRBV19
len: 21
d_gene: TRBD1
j_gene: TRBJ1-3

CDR3nt: TGCAGTGCTAGAGACACGTCCCGGGCCGCTCGGGATACGCAGTATTTT
CDR3aa: CSARDTSRAARDTQYF
abundance: few
v_gene: TRBV20-1
len: 16
d_gene: NA
j_gene: TRBJ2-3

CDR3nt: TGCGCCAGCAGCTGGGCTAGCGGGGTTAGCACAGATACGCAGTATTTT
CDR3aa: CASSWASGVSTDTQYF
abundance: many
v_gene: TRBV5-1
len: 16
d_gene: TRBD2
j_gene: TRBJ2-3

CDR3nt: TGTGCCAGCAGCCCCGACATTGGACTTTTCAGCGAAGCTTTCTTT
CDR3aa: CASSPDIGLFSEAFF
abundance: NA
v_gene: TRBV9
len: 15
d_gene: NA
j_gene: TRBJ1-1

CDR3nt: TGTGCCAGCAGCCCAGCGAAACTCGATGAGCAGTTCTTC
CDR3aa: CASSPAKLDEQFF
abundance: NA
v_gene: TRBV5-4
len: 13
d_gene: NA
j_gene: TRBJ2-1

CDR3nt: TGTGCCAGTAGTGGACAGGGGGCCTATGGCTACACCTTC
CDR3aa: CASSGQGAYGYTF
abundance: NA
v_gene: TRBV19
len: 13
d_gene: TRBD1
j_gene: TRBJ1-2

CDR3nt: TGTGCCACGGGACAGCGACTAGCTAACTATGGCTACACCTTC
CDR3aa: CATGQRLANYGYTF
abundance: NA
v_gene: TRBV15
len: 14
d_gene: TRBD1
j_gene: TRBJ1-2

CDR3nt: TGTGCCAGCAGCCAAGCGACCGTTCCGCGCGATACGCAGTATTTT
CDR3aa: CASSQATVPRDTQYF
abundance: few
v_gene: TRBV14
len: 15
d_gene: NA
j_gene: TRBJ2-3

CDR3nt: TGTGCCAGCCATCGGGGGGAAGCAAACTATGGCTACACCTTC
CDR3aa: CASHRGEANYGYTF
abundance: few
v_gene: TRBV25-1
len: 14
d_gene: NA
j_gene: TRBJ1-2

CDR3nt: TGTGCCAGTAGTTTGGGACAAGACACCGGGGAGCTGTTTTTT
CDR3aa: CASSLGQDTGELFF
abundance: NA
v_gene: TRBV19
len: 14
d_gene: NA
j_gene: TRBJ2-2

CDR3nt: TGTGCCAGCAGCTTCCGACTCACCGCCTTCGCGAACACCGGGGAGCTGTTTTTT
CDR3aa: CASSFRLTAFANTGELFF
abundance: NA
v_gene: TRBV5-6
len: 18
d_gene: NA
j_gene: TRBJ2-2

CDR3nt: TGCAGTGCTAAGCCCCAAGGGAGGGGGACCCAGTACTTC
CDR3aa: CSAKPQGRGTQYF
abundance: NA
v_gene: TRBV20-1
len: 13
d_gene: TRBD2
j_gene: TRBJ2-5

CDR3nt: TGTGCCTGGAGTGACGGGGCGTCTGTCTTC
CDR3aa: CAWSDGASVF
abundance: many
v_gene: TRBV30
len: 10
d_gene: NA
j_gene: TRBJ2-1

CDR3nt: TGTGCCAGTGGACTAGCGGGGGGAAATGAGCAGTTCTTC
CDR3aa: CASGLAGGNEQFF
abundance: NA
v_gene: TRBV7-9
len: 13
d_gene: TRBD2
j_gene: TRBJ2-1

CDR3nt: TGCGCCAGCAGCTTGTCAGGACAGAATCAGCCCCAGCATTTT
CDR3aa: CASSLSGQNQPQHF
abundance: NA
v_gene: TRBV5-1
len: 14
d_gene: NA
j_gene: TRBJ1-5

CDR3nt: TGTGCCAGCAGCTTTTCGGGGACGGACCTCTCCTACAATGAGCAGTTCTTC
CDR3aa: CASSFSGTDLSYNEQFF
abundance: few
v_gene: TRBV12-3/TRBV12-4
len: 17
d_gene: NA
j_gene: TRBJ2-1

CDR3nt: TGTGCCATCAGTGAGAGATATGGAGGGGGGTACACTGAAGCTTTCTTT
CDR3aa: CAISERYGGGYTEAFF
abundance: NA
v_gene: TRBV10-3
len: 16
d_gene: NA
j_gene: TRBJ1-1

CDR3nt: TGTGCCAGCAGCTTGGAGAAGGAAAAACTGTTTTTT
CDR3aa: CASSLEKEKLFF
abundance: many
v_gene: TRBV5-8
len: 12
d_gene: NA
j_gene: TRBJ1-4

CDR3nt: TGCAGTGCTAGAGGCGGGGGCACAACCGGGGAGCTGTTTTTT
CDR3aa: CSARGGGTTGELFF
abundance: few
v_gene: TRBV20-1
len: 14
d_gene: NA
j_gene: TRBJ2-2

CDR3nt: TGTGCCAGCAGTCCTACTATCGGGACTAGAGGGGAGCAGTACTTC
CDR3aa: CASSPTIGTRGEQYF
abundance: NA
v_gene: TRBV6-1
len: 15
d_gene: TRBD2
j_gene: TRBJ2-7

CDR3nt: TGTGCCAGCAGCTTCCTCTTAATGCGGGGTAGCACAGATACGCAGTATTTT
CDR3aa: CASSFLLMRGSTDTQYF
abundance: many
v_gene: TRBV5-6
len: 17
d_gene: NA
j_gene: TRBJ2-3

CDR3nt: TGTGCCAGCGGAAGCGGGCCCCTGGGACCACTTGAGCAGTACTTC
CDR3aa: CASGSGPLGPLEQYF
abundance: many
v_gene: TRBV6-1
len: 15
d_gene: NA
j_gene: TRBJ2-7

CDR3nt: TGCGCCAGCAGCTTGAATCAACCCTCTGGGGCCAACGTCCTGACTTTC
CDR3aa: CASSLNQPSGANVLTF
abundance: NA
v_gene: TRBV5-1
len: 16
d_gene: NA
j_gene: TRBJ2-6

CDR3nt: TGTGCCAGTAGTAACGGACAGGTTAGCAATCAGCCCCAGCATTTT
CDR3aa: CASSNGQVSNQPQHF
abundance: few
v_gene: TRBV19
len: 15
d_gene: TRBD1
j_gene: TRBJ1-5

CDR3nt: TGTGCCACCAGCGGAACGGGACAGACCTCGGCAGGGGAGCTGTTTTTT
CDR3aa: CATSGTGQTSAGELFF
abundance: few
v_gene: TRBV15
len: 16
d_gene: TRBD1
j_gene: TRBJ2-2

CDR3nt: TGTGCCTGGGCAGACAACTCCGAAGCTTTCTTT
CDR3aa: CAWADNSEAFF
abundance: many
v_gene: TRBV30
len: 11
d_gene: NA
j_gene: TRBJ1-1

CDR3nt: TGTGCCAGCAGCGCCACGGAGGGAGACAATGAGCAGTTCTTC
CDR3aa: CASSATEGDNEQFF
abundance: many
v_gene: TRBV3-1
len: 14
d_gene: NA
j_gene: TRBJ2-1

CDR3nt: TGTGCCTGGAGTTCCGCGGTGCGGAGGGAGACCCAGTACTTC
CDR3aa: CAWSSAVRRETQYF
abundance: NA
v_gene: TRBV30
len: 14
d_gene: NA
j_gene: TRBJ2-5

CDR3nt: TGCGCCAGCAGTGACCCGGCAGGCACAGATACGCAGTATTTT
CDR3aa: CASSDPAGTDTQYF
abundance: NA
v_gene: TRBV10-2
len: 14
d_gene: NA
j_gene: TRBJ2-3

CDR3nt: TGTGCCAGCAGCTTAGGGGGTAGCGGGGGCCCGAACAATGAGCAGTTCTTC
CDR3aa: CASSLGGSGGPNNEQFF
abundance: many
v_gene: TRBV7-9
len: 17
d_gene: TRBD2
j_gene: TRBJ2-1

CDR3nt: TGTGCCAGCAGTGCTAGGACAGCCGGGGGGGAGACCCAGTACTTC
CDR3aa: CASSARTAGGETQYF
abundance: many
v_gene: TRBV2
len: 15
d_gene: NA
j_gene: TRBJ2-5

CDR3nt: TGTGCCAGCAGCTTAGCCCTGGGACAGGGTCGCAACACTGAAGCTTTCTTT
CDR3aa: CASSLALGQGRNTEAFF
abundance: many
v_gene: TRBV11-2
len: 17
d_gene: TRBD1
j_gene: TRBJ1-1

CDR3nt: TGTGCCAGCAGTTTTGGGCAGGGGAAACTGTTTTTT
CDR3aa: CASSFGQGKLFF
abundance: many
v_gene: TRBV12-3/TRBV12-4
len: 12
d_gene: NA
j_gene: TRBJ1-4

CDR3nt: TGTGCCAGCAGTTACTCGATACGCGCTCTACTTAACACTGAAGCTTTCTTT
CDR3aa: CASSYSIRALLNTEAFF
abundance: many
v_gene: TRBV6-5
len: 17
d_gene: NA
j_gene: TRBJ1-1

CDR3nt: TGTGCCAGCAGCCAAGGTTCCGGGGGCCTCAACATTCAGTACTTC
CDR3aa: CASSQGSGGLNIQYF
abundance: few
v_gene: TRBV4-2
len: 15
d_gene: NA
j_gene: TRBJ2-4

CDR3nt: TGTGCCAGCAGCCAAGACGTCCTCTCTGGAAACACCATATATTTT
CDR3aa: CASSQDVLSGNTIYF
abundance: NA
v_gene: TRBV3-1
len: 15
d_gene: NA
j_gene: TRBJ1-3

CDR3nt: TGTGCCAGCAGCCAGGATGGGGGTTCACCCCTCCACTTT
CDR3aa: CASSQDGGSPLHF
abundance: few
v_gene: TRBV14
len: 13
d_gene: NA
j_gene: TRBJ1-6

CDR3nt: TGCGCCAGCAGCTTGGACAGGGGTCATGAAAAACTGTTTTTT
CDR3aa: CASSLDRGHEKLFF
abundance: NA
v_gene: TRBV5-1
len: 14
d_gene: TRBD1
j_gene: TRBJ1-4

CDR3nt: TGTGCCAGCAGTCAGGTTAGCAATCAGCCCCAGCATTTT
CDR3aa: CASSQVSNQPQHF
abundance: NA
v_gene: TRBV6-1
len: 13
d_gene: NA
j_gene: TRBJ1-5

CDR3nt: TGTGCCAACTCGGACAGGGAGGTTGATGAAAAACTGTTTTTT
CDR3aa: CANSDREVDEKLFF
abundance: few
v_gene: TRBV28
len: 14
d_gene: TRBD1
j_gene: TRBJ1-4

CDR3nt: TGTGCCAGCAGTCCGGGGACTACGGGGTACGAGCAGTACTTC
CDR3aa: CASSPGTTGYEQYF
abundance: NA
v_gene: TRBV27
len: 14
d_gene: TRBD2
j_gene: TRBJ2-7

CDR3nt: TGTGCCAGCAGCCTCGGACATAATCCAAATTCACCCCTCCACTTT
CDR3aa: CASSLGHNPNSPLHF
abundance: NA
v_gene: TRBV28
len: 15
d_gene: NA
j_gene: TRBJ1-6

CDR3nt: TGTGCCAGAACTGGACAGAGGGCTGAAGCTTTCTTT
CDR3aa: CARTGQRAEAFF
abundance: few
v_gene: TRBV25-1
len: 12
d_gene: NA
j_gene: TRBJ1-1

CDR3nt: TGTGCCAGCAGTTTATGGGTTAATGAGCAGTTCTTC
CDR3aa: CASSLWVNEQFF
abundance: many
v_gene: TRBV28
len: 12
d_gene: NA
j_gene: TRBJ2-1

CDR3nt: TGTGCCAGCAACTTGATGGGAAACACCATATATTTT
CDR3aa: CASNLMGNTIYF
abundance: many
v_gene: TRBV5-8
len: 12
d_gene: NA
j_gene: TRBJ1-3

CDR3nt: TGTGCCAGCAGTGAAGCGACAGGAGCTAACTATGGCTACACCTTC
CDR3aa: CASSEATGANYGYTF
abundance: NA
v_gene: TRBV6-1
len: 15
d_gene: NA
j_gene: TRBJ1-2

CDR3nt: TGTGCCAGCAGTCAAACAGGGATCTCCTACGAGCAGTACTTC
CDR3aa: CASSQTGISYEQYF
abundance: many
v_gene: TRBV12-3/TRBV12-4
len: 14
d_gene: NA
j_gene: TRBJ2-7